This T cell receptor (beta chain) was identified in a study of regulatory T cells in long-lasting Graves disease (dated by TCRdb to the early 2020s). Turning to the overall study: Persistent Graves' disease meant more than 5 years of antithyroid drug treatment with TSH receptor autoantibodies that stayed positive. TCR sequencing covered some 13 persistent and about 20 newly diagnosed Graves' disease patients, some 33 samples in total. The study took place in China and was registered as a clinical trial. In the clinical cohort, patients with persistent Graves' disease had used antithyroid drugs for an average of about 10.3 years. Patients with persistent Graves' disease were compared with patients with newly diagnosed Graves' disease using TCR sequencing and RNA sequencing of peripheral blood. Summary of the overall study and its limitations: The study examined only peripheral blood because the primary lesion, thyroid tissue, could not be accessed. Preferential use of TRBV28, TRBJ1-2 and TRBJ2-5 was observed in persistent disease, whereas TRBV20-1 and TRBJ2-1 were favored in newly diagnosed disease. The authors noted that the small sample size was a limitation that may lower accuracy. Only the TCR beta chain was sequenced and analyzed. Persistent Graves' disease patients showed lower TCR Shannon entropy and fewer highly expanded clones than newly diagnosed patients, suggesting clonal expansion. More public clonotypes were shared among persistent patients (roughly 3,000) than among newly diagnosed patients (966).

What this sample's time point label stands for: persistent/refractory GD, antithyroid drugs over 5 years with positive TRAb. RNA was extracted from PBMCs in TRIzol for both TCR sequencing and RNA sequencing. The diagnosis of Graves' disease followed American Thyroid Association guidelines. Recruitment of patients was carried out at an endocrinology department in Xi'an, China. Each patient gave approximately 8.8 milliliters of peripheral blood, collected in an EDTA anticoagulant tube. Ficoll Paque Plus density gradient separation was used to isolate PBMCs, and no further T cell sorting was done. An Agilent 2100 Bioanalyzer and agarose gel were used to assess RNA quality, and a NanoDrop 2000 was used to measure RNA concentration. The CDR3, from cysteine to phenylalanine, totals 15 residues. Only CDR3 DNA is held: 45 bases, read in frame from base 1. As encoded in the germline V gene (reference sequence), CDR1 is DFQATT while CDR2 is SNEGSKA.

Preparation of the library involved multiplex PCR. This sample was sequenced with an Illumina HiSeq 4000. iRepertoire HTBI primers and Arm-PCR amplification of CDR3 regions were used to construct TCR beta libraries. Before sequencing, the PCR products underwent gel purification. Processing in the source paper ran as follows. A total of 62 TRBV and 14 TRBJ segments were identified across samples and were used for gene usage analysis of CDR3 amino acid clonotypes. Filtered high-quality paired reads were merged into contigs using COPE and FqMerger. BLAST was used to align contigs to IMGT TRBV, TRBD and TRBJ reference genes, with CDR3 defined following IMGT. Highly expanded clones were defined as clonotypes with a frequency above 0.1%. Shannon entropy was used to measure repertoire diversity, and the Gini coefficient was used to measure V-J evenness. A clonotype found in more than one individual was treated as public. In-frame beta chains were kept once TCRdb had trimmed the public reads at Q25 with fastp and called clones with MiXCR. Under each unique CDR3 protein, matching rows form one entry showing the most common genes and DNA. TCRdb's processing, not the authors' own work, is the source of the V and J calls. The sample table holds hundreds of thousands of distinct CDR3 sequences, of which around 30% were seen once. The ten largest clones represent around 42% of the sample.

To note about this clonotype: There is no known antigen for this receptor. The sample holds no much larger clone one base away, and base qualities are not on file.

Sample: peripheral blood mononuclear cells (PBMCs), taken when the disease was refractory, from a patient treated with antithyroid drugs. The TCR sequence derives from a female donor with Graves disease. In this chain, TRBV20-1 is recombined with TRBJ2-7; the D gene could be TRBD1 or TRBD2, each one agreeing over 5 bases. The CDR3 sequence is CNARPGTEPNYEQYF. In nucleotides, the sequence is TGCAATGCGAGACCCGGGACCGAGCCAAATTACGAGCAGTACTTC.